This T cell receptor (beta chain) was identified in a study of shared clonotypes between healthy human individuals. The V gene's germline CDR1 is WNHNN and CDR2 SYGVQD (reference sequence). Trimming shortened V by 5 bases and J by 8 bases, and 14 bases separated the two germline ends. The CDR3 runs 13 residues. Sequencing was performed with immunoSEQ multiplex PCR; in TCRdb, only in-frame clones are kept and a portion is missing. The data show about 2.4 million clones, approximately 94% seen once. What was sequenced was naive CD4+ T cells from PBMCs. Indicated subset: CD45RA+ positively selected. The clonotype was recovered from a man in his late teens or twenties in good health. Some clones in this sample may be carry-over from other donors' samples. The rearrangement joins TRBV10-1 to TRBJ2-3; possibly TRBD2 for D (6 bases). The CDR3 is CASSPRTEGTQYF. The CDR3 DNA is TGCGCCAGCAGTCCCAGGACGGAGGGTACGCAGTATTTT.